Listed below are T cell receptor beta chains from one sample, sequenced in a study of blood T cell repertoires in COVID-19. Produced via immunoSEQ multiplex PCR; TCRdb's table is partial and in-frame only. The sample consists of fewer than 200,000 clones, around 92% of them appearing once. The source material was peripheral blood. Receptor source: a man younger than 45 with COVID-19, enrolled during active disease. Both conserved end residues are part of each CDR3. D genes are given only for firm matches. Clone size is given for some rows only: seen once, a few or many times, or a class if the clone is expanded.

TRBV9,TRBD2,.,TRBJ2-1,TGTGCCAGCAGCGTAGTCAGACTAGCGGGATCTTACAATGAGCAGTTCTTC,CASSVVRLAGSYNEQFF
TRBV9,.,many,TRBJ1-1,TGTGCCAGCAGCCCCCCCCGTGGGGGCGGCACTGAAGCTTTCTTT,CASSPPRGGGTEAFF
TRBV3-1/TRBV3-2,.,.,TRBJ2-2,TGTGCCAGCAGCCAAGGAACTTACACCGGGGAGCTGTTTTTT,CASSQGTYTGELFF
TRBV7-2,.,few,TRBJ2-7,TGTGCCAGCAGCCGGGCTGGAGGGACAGTCGACTACGAGCAGTACTTC,CASSRAGGTVDYEQYF
TRBV6-5,TRBD1,.,TRBJ2-7,TGTGCCAGCAGTTCATCCGGGACAGGGGGCTTCGAGCAGTACTTC,CASSSSGTGGFEQYF
TRBV27,TRBD1,few,TRBJ2-2,TGTGCCAGCAGACCACCCCGACAGGGTAGAGAGACCGGGGAGCTGTTTTTT,CASRPPRQGRETGELFF
TRBV19,.,.,TRBJ1-5,TGTGCCAGTAATTTGGGGTACCCGGGAGGTCAGCCCCAGCATTTT,CASNLGYPGGQPQHF
TRBV7-9,.,.,TRBJ2-2,TGTGCCAGCAGCCCTGCTATCTCCCTCGGGGAGCTGTTTTTT,CASSPAISLGELFF
TRBV3-1/TRBV3-2,.,.,TRBJ2-7,TGTGCCAGCAGCCGACGGGGTGCGGGGGCAGAGCAGTACTTC,CASSRRGAGAEQYF
TRBV28,.,.,TRBJ1-5,TGTGCCAGCAGTTTATGGGGGAGGAGTCAGCCCCAGCATTTT,CASSLWGRSQPQHF
TRBV19,TRBD1,.,TRBJ1-1,TGTGCCAGTACCCACCTACCGGGACAGGGGGGTAACACTGAAGCTTTCTTT,CASTHLPGQGGNTEAFF
TRBV5-4,.,.,TRBJ1-1,TGTGCCAGCAGCTTTGGGGGAGGGTTGAACACTGAAGCTTTCTTT,CASSFGGGLNTEAFF
TRBV18,.,.,TRBJ2-7,TGTGCCAGCTCTAGCCCCCGTATAGGGACATACTTC,CASSSPRIGTYF
TRBV5-1,TRBD1,.,TRBJ2-7,TGCGCCAGCAGCCCCTACCCGGGACAGGGGGCGGGAGAGCAGTACTTC,CASSPYPGQGAGEQYF
TRBV28,.,.,TRBJ1-1,TGTGCCAGCAGTCCCATCAGGGGCCTGAACACTGAAGCTTTCTTT,CASSPIRGLNTEAFF
TRBV19,.,once,TRBJ2-2,TGTGCCAGTAGTATCTCTTACGTAGTTAAAGGGGAGCTGTTTTTT,CASSISYVVKGELFF
TRBV19,TRBD1,.,TRBJ1-2,TGTGCCAGTAGTATGGACAGGGGCGAGATTAACTATGGCTACACCTTC,CASSMDRGEINYGYTF
TRBV6-4,.,.,TRBJ1-5,TGTGCCACGAGGCGGAGCAATCAGCCCCAGCATTTT,CATRRSNQPQHF
TRBV19,TRBD1,few,TRBJ2-1,TGTGCCAGTAGTCCCTCAGGGGGCTACAATGAGCAGTTCTTC,CASSPSGGYNEQFF
TRBV9,TRBD1,.,TRBJ2-3,TGTGCCAGCAGCGCGGGACATGGGACAGCGAACACAGATACGCAGTATTTT,CASSAGHGTANTDTQYF
TRBV7-2,.,.,TRBJ1-5,TGTGCCAGCAGCTTAGCTTCGGCCAGGGTTGCTCAGCCCCAGCATTTT,CASSLASARVAQPQHF
TRBV29-1,TRBD1,few,TRBJ2-7,TGCAGCGCTAGGGGGACAGTAACCTACGAGCAGTACTTC,CSARGTVTYEQYF
TRBV27,.,.,TRBJ2-1,TGTGCCAGCAGAGATAGTGGCAATGAGCAGTTCTTC,CASRDSGNEQFF
TRBV11-3,TRBD1,.,TRBJ2-2,TGTGCCAGCAGCCGACCGGGACAGGGGGCGCAGAGCACCGGGGAGCTGTTTTTT,CASSRPGQGAQSTGELFF
TRBV29-1,.,.,TRBJ2-5,TGCAGCGTTGCGAGGGCGGGGCAAGAGACCCAGTACTTC,CSVARAGQETQYF
TRBV18,.,.,TRBJ1-2,TGTGCCAGCTCACCACCTGAGTCTTACTATGGCTACACCTTC,CASSPPESYYGYTF
TRBV12-3/TRBV12-4,.,.,TRBJ1-2,TGTGCCAGCAGCTTCACACAGGCCGGCTACACCTTC,CASSFTQAGYTF